Sequencing of this T cell receptor beta chain was carried out in a study of neurological immune-mediated disorders. Notes on the study in general: No CDR3 amino acid sequences recurred among expanded clones across subjects, suggesting private repertoires in all groups. The greatest TCR clonal expansion appeared in HTLV-1-associated myelopathy and the smallest, falling below healthy controls, in multiple sclerosis.

The cDNA was synthesized by means of template-switch 5'RACE, which was carried out with 10-nucleotide random UMIs. Using its own MiXCR run on the 5' RACE reads, TCRdb lists one record per CDR3 protein. The sample shows about 71,000 distinct CDR3 sequences, about 9.4% of them seen only once. Time point denoted: longitudinal time-point 1 (baseline). Serving as healthy controls were blood bank volunteers based in Maryland, USA. The V and J ends lost 6 bases and 1 base, in that order; junction bases with no gene match: 3. Per germline, CDR1 MNHNY and CDR2 SVGAGI (reference sequence). There are 13 residues in the CDR3. Concerning this clonotype itself: Its antigen is not identified.

The material sequenced was PBMCs. The origin of this receptor is a man younger than 45 in good health. This chain joins TRBV6-6 and TRBJ2-7, with 7 positions matching TRBD2. CDR3 DNA: TGTGCCAGCAGCCGGCGGGGGTCCTACGAGCAGTACTTC. Translation gives CASSRRGSYEQYF.